This T cell receptor beta chain was captured in a study of regulatory T cells in long-lasting Graves disease. Study conclusions and caveats: Lower TCR diversity characterized persistent Graves' patients relative to newly diagnosed patients.

Combining iRepertoire HTBI primers with Arm-PCR of CDR3 regions, the authors built TCR beta libraries. A single record per CDR3 protein comes from TCRdb applying MiXCR to the multiplex PCR reads. The data show about 310,000 distinct CDR3 sequences, around 20% seen once. The time point denotes: persistent/refractory GD, antithyroid drugs over 5 years with positive TRAb. The TCR library used RNA extracted from PBMCs. Germline loops: CDR1 ENHRY, CDR2 SYGVKD. V lost 9 bases to trimming and J lost 1 base, with 16 bases between them. This CDR3 is 14 amino acids long. To note about this clonotype: Its antigen remains unidentified.

This material consisted of peripheral blood mononuclear cells (PBMCs), taken when the disease was refractory, from a patient treated with antithyroid drugs. This sequence was found in a female donor with Graves disease. The chain links TRBV10-3 to TRBJ2-7; a weak D match, TRBD2 (6 bases). The DNA of the CDR3 is TGTGCCATGGGAGCCGGGACTCGATCCTACGAGCAGTACTTC. Encoded protein: CAMGAGTRSYEQYF.